This is a list of T cell receptor beta chains from one sample in a study of cytomegalovirus exposure and HLA in healthy donors. Clones were read by immunoSEQ multiplex PCR, and TCRdb kept only the in-frame ones, dropping some. The sample has 60,000 to 80,000 clones; just under 85% are singletons. Input material: PBMCs. Receptor source: a man aged 25 to 45 in good health and CMV-seronegative. Both conserved end residues are part of each CDR3. A D gene is named only where the DNA matches it firmly. Clone size is stated in some rows and not others, as once, few, many or a class when expanded.

. TRBD1 TRBJ2-1 TRBV4-3 CASSQDPRTGTYNEQFF TGCGCCAGCAGCCAAGATCCGAGGACAGGGACTTACAATGAGCAGTTCTTC
. TRBD2 TRBJ2-1 TRBV27 CASSLRRGTSYNEQFF TGTGCCAGCAGTTTGAGGCGGGGGACTTCCTACAATGAGCAGTTCTTC
. . TRBJ1-3 TRBV19 CASSIDGDSGNTIYF TGTGCCAGTAGTATAGACGGAGACTCTGGAAACACCATATATTTT
. . TRBJ1-1 TRBV7-6 CASSFTDTEAFF TGTGCCAGCAGCTTCACAGACACTGAAGCTTTCTTT
. . TRBJ1-2 TRBV9 CASSVDGGSYGYTF TGTGCCAGCAGCGTAGACGGGGGGAGCTATGGCTACACCTTC
. . TRBJ1-2 TRBV18 CASSPPTDYGYTF TGTGCCAGCTCACCACCGACAGACTATGGCTACACCTTC
. TRBD2 TRBJ2-1 TRBV19 CASSIAGGSYNEQFF TGTGCCAGTAGTATAGCGGGAGGATCCTACAATGAGCAGTTCTTC
. TRBD2 TRBJ2-4 TRBV5-1 CASSPGTSGDIQYF TGCGCCAGCAGTCCCGGGACTAGCGGAGACATTCAGTACTTC
once TRBD1 TRBJ2-6 TRBV6-6 CASTTGGRGANVLTF TGTGCCAGCACAACAGGGGGAAGGGGGGCCAACGTCCTGACTTTC
. . TRBJ1-5 TRBV28 CASSGPGKQPQHF TGTGCCAGCAGTGGACCAGGGAAGCAGCCCCAGCATTTT
. . TRBJ2-6 TRBV19 CASSTPAGANVLTF TGTGCCAGTAGTACCCCGGCTGGGGCCAACGTCCTGACTTTC
. . TRBJ2-5 TRBV5-6 CATNGGEGETQYF TGTGCCACCAACGGGGGAGAGGGAGAGACCCAGTACTTC
. TRBD1 TRBJ1-2 TRBV11-2 CASSLGTAGQAYGYTF TGTGCCAGCAGCTTAGGAACAGCGGGACAGGCCTATGGCTACACCTTC
. . TRBJ2-3 TRBV9 CASGGGRTQYF TGTGCCAGCGGCGGAGGTCGTACGCAGTATTTT
. . TRBJ2-3 TRBV2 CASRGIGGGGGRSTDTQYF TGTGCCAGCAGGGGCATTGGTGGTGGGGGGGGCCGAAGCACAGATACGCAGTATTTT
. . TRBJ1-2 TRBV28 CASNGVNLDYGYTF TGTGCCAGCAATGGTGTCAACCTAGACTATGGCTACACCTTC
large TRBD1 TRBJ1-5 TRBV6-5 CASSLRQGSNQPQHF TGTGCCAGCAGTCTTCGACAGGGTAGCAATCAGCCCCAGCATTTT
once TRBD1 TRBJ1-6 TRBV5-1 CASSSDRGSGSPLHF TGCGCCAGCAGCTCGGACAGGGGGTCAGGGTCACCCCTCCACTTT
. . TRBJ2-2 TRBV18 CASSPLTRQEKTGELFF TGTGCCAGCTCACCCCTGACCCGACAGGAAAAAACCGGGGAGCTGTTTTTT
. . TRBJ1-2 TRBV27 CASSYLGGEYGYTF TGTGCCAGCAGTTACCTGGGAGGGGAATATGGCTACACCTTC
. TRBD1 TRBJ2-2 TRBV5-6 CASSPPPGTVNTGELFF TGTGCCAGCAGCCCACCGCCAGGGACAGTGAACACCGGGGAGCTGTTTTTT
. TRBD1 TRBJ1-2 TRBV5-1 CASSLRGRGIGYTF TGCGCCAGCAGCTTGAGAGGCAGGGGGATCGGCTACACCTTC
. . TRBJ1-1 TRBV29-1 CSVVSARGTEAFF TGCAGCGTTGTGTCGGCTAGGGGCACTGAAGCTTTCTTT
. . TRBJ1-2 TRBV28 CASSSRATHWLGYTF TGTGCCAGCAGTTCGAGGGCCACCCATTGGTTGGGCTACACCTTC
. TRBD2 TRBJ2-2 TRBV5-4 CASSLGAGGPSGGELFF TGTGCCAGCAGCTTGGGAGCGGGAGGGCCATCGGGCGGGGAGCTGTTTTTT
. . TRBJ2-1 TRBV5-1 CASSLVGTPSSYNEQFF TGCGCCAGCAGCTTGGTTGGGACTCCCAGCTCCTACAATGAGCAGTTCTTC
. . TRBJ1-1 TRBV6-1 CASSVSGYSNTEAFF TGTGCCAGCAGTGTCTCGGGGTACTCGAACACTGAAGCTTTCTTT
once . TRBJ2-7 TRBV2 CASSVNPGFDEQYF TGTGCCAGCAGTGTGAATCCAGGGTTCGACGAGCAGTACTTC
. TRBD2 TRBJ2-1 TRBV11-2 CASSLDRGGEQFF TGTGCCAGCAGCTTAGATCGCGGGGGTGAGCAGTTCTTC
. TRBD2 TRBJ2-3 TRBV11-1 CASGLGRGADTQYF TGTGCCAGCGGTCTCGGGAGGGGAGCAGATACGCAGTATTTT
few . TRBJ1-1 TRBV7-3 CASSWGQNTEAFF TGTGCCAGCTCATGGGGGCAAAACACTGAAGCTTTCTTT
. TRBD1 TRBJ1-5 TRBV4-1 CASSLSGQGGNQPQHF TGCGCCAGCAGCCTCTCAGGACAGGGGGGCAATCAGCCCCAGCATTTT
once TRBD2 TRBJ2-1 TRBV9 CASSASGRWVDNEQFF TGTGCCAGCAGCGCTAGCGGGAGATGGGTCGACAATGAGCAGTTCTTC
. . TRBJ2-2 TRBV6-4 CASGPGLGTGELFF TGTGCCAGCGGGCCGGGACTGGGAACCGGGGAGCTGTTTTTT
. . TRBJ1-3 TRBV9 CASSVEQASGNTIYF TGTGCCAGCAGCGTAGAACAGGCCTCTGGAAACACCATATATTTT
. TRBD2 TRBJ2-2 TRBV5-1 CASRLAGTNTGELFF TGCGCCAGCAGGCTAGCGGGGACAAACACCGGGGAGCTGTTTTTT
once TRBD2 TRBJ2-5 TRBV4-1 CASSLLGLSQETQYF TGCGCCAGCAGCCTCTTGGGACTATCCCAAGAGACCCAGTACTTC
. . TRBJ1-3 TRBV5-6 CASSPGSGHSGNTIYF TGTGCCAGCAGCCCGGGGAGCGGCCACTCTGGAAACACCATATATTTT
. . TRBJ1-5 TRBV2 CASSEANTEVNQPQHF TGTGCCAGCAGTGAAGCGAACACAGAAGTCAATCAGCCCCAGCATTTT
. . TRBJ2-1 TRBV28 CASSTQSSYNEQFF TGTGCCAGCAGCACACAGAGCTCCTACAATGAGCAGTTCTTC
. TRBD1 TRBJ1-5 TRBV11-2 CASSLSGGDQPQHF TGTGCCAGCAGCTTATCAGGGGGCGATCAGCCCCAGCATTTT
. . TRBJ2-3 TRBV9 CASSVESVTDTQYF TGTGCCAGCAGCGTAGAAAGCGTTACAGATACGCAGTATTTT
. TRBD1 TRBJ1-2 TRBV11-3 CASSSGTAYGYTF TGTGCCAGCAGCTCCGGGACAGCCTATGGCTACACCTTC
. . TRBJ1-1 TRBV29-1 CSLGGSNTEAFF TGCAGCCTAGGGGGTTCGAACACTGAAGCTTTCTTT
. . TRBJ2-2 TRBV7-2 CASRSETDSGNTGELFF TGTGCCAGCAGGAGTGAGACAGACAGTGGAAACACCGGGGAGCTGTTTTTT
. TRBD1 TRBJ1-2 TRBV5-6 CASSRQVTGGPLFTYGYTF TGTGCCAGCAGCCGTCAAGTCACAGGGGGGCCGCTATTTACCTATGGCTACACCTTC
. TRBD1 TRBJ1-4 TRBV5-1 CASSLSQTGGRIEKLFF TGCGCCAGCAGCTTGTCGCAAACAGGGGGCAGAATTGAAAAACTGTTTTTT
. TRBD2 TRBJ2-3 TRBV18 CASSPGTSGGITDTQYF TGTGCCAGCTCACCCGGGACTAGCGGGGGAATCACAGATACGCAGTATTTT
. TRBD2 TRBJ2-2 TRBV5-8 CASSFRGSRRTGELFF TGTGCCAGCAGTTTCCGCGGGAGTAGGCGCACCGGGGAGCTGTTTTTT